These 15 T cell receptor beta chains were sequenced from one sample in a study of cytomegalovirus exposure and HLA in healthy donors. Produced via immunoSEQ multiplex PCR; TCRdb's table is partial and in-frame only. Of roughly 130,000 clones listed, 75% to 90% are singletons. Sequencing was done on a sample of PBMCs. These receptors came from a woman in her late teens or twenties in good health and CMV-seropositive.

V usage is TRBV2 and J usage is TRBJ1-4; a possible D gene is TRBD1 (5 bases). Germline V gene lookup returns CDR1 SNHLY and CDR2 FYNNEI. The CDR3 is made up of 14 amino acids. Deletions cut 5 bases from V and 7 bases from J, with 14 bases between. The CDR3 region has the DNA TGTGCCAGCAGTAGGGACTTAGCTAGTGAAAAACTGTTTTTT. Its protein is CASSRDLASEKLFF.

This chain joins TRBV30 and TRBJ1-6, with 8 nucleotides matching TRBD1. The junction had 3 bases not matched to a gene; V was cut back by 2 bases and J by 6 bases. The CDR3 totals 14 residues. Germline loops: CDR1 GTSNPN, CDR2 SVGIG (reference sequence). The CDR3 DNA follows: TGTGCCTGGAGTCGGACAGGGAGTAATTCACCCCTCCACTTT. This gives the protein CAWSRTGSNSPLHF.

This clone was seen a handful of times. V usage is TRBV2 and J usage is TRBJ1-6, with 7 bases fitting TRBD1. The CDR3 extends over 16 amino acids. Unmatched junction bases numbered 13, after V lost 7 bases and J lost 7 bases. Per germline, CDR1 SNHLY and CDR2 FYNNEI. For the CDR3, the DNA is TGTGCCAGCATGGGAGAGACAGGGAGTGAAAATTCACCCCTCCACTTT. Residues: CASMGETGSENSPLHF.

This sequence joins TRBV5-1 and TRBJ2-3; 11 bases align to TRBD1. The V segment lost 4 bases and the J segment 3 bases; nucleotides outside the gene matches: 7. This CDR3 is 16 amino acids long. The V gene's germline CDR1 is SGHRS and CDR2 YFSETQ. For the CDR3, the DNA is TGCGCCAGCAGCCCGCTGGGGGACAGGGGGACAGATACGCAGTATTTT. As protein: CASSPLGDRGTDTQYF.

Concerning this clone: Mismatch with germline at one junction end may stem from a read error. V gene TRBV7-7 combines with J gene TRBJ2-7; the match to TRBD1 covers 9 bases. Germline CDR1 reads SSHAT; CDR2 reads FNYEAQ (reference sequence). CDR3 length equals 13 residues. CDR3 nucleotides: TGTGCTAGCAGCTCGGACAGGGGAGGCGAGCAGTACTTC. It is translated as CASSSDRGGEQYF.

This chain uses TRBV18 with TRBJ2-7; D is uncertain. The V end was cut by 3 bases, the J end by 5 bases, with 11 bases between. CDR1 and CDR2 from the germline V gene are KGHSH and LQKENI. This CDR3 comprises 13 residues. The CDR3 spells CASSPEADHEQYF. Here the CDR3 DNA reads TGTGCCAGCTCACCTGAGGCAGACCACGAGCAGTACTTC.

This sequence joins TRBV27 and TRBJ2-1; D is ambiguous. Per germline, CDR1 MNHEY and CDR2 SMNVEV (reference sequence). The CDR3 is 16 residues long. Trimming removed 2 bases from V and 7 bases from J, with 18 bases in between. CDR3 nucleotide sequence: TGTGCCAGCAGTTTAGCCGGGTCACCTCCCCTTAATGAGCAGTTCTTC. It specifies CASSLAGSPPLNEQFF.

This chain connects TRBV4-2 to TRBJ2-3; 9 bases are a match to TRBD2. The CDR3 has 18 amino acids. Germline loops: CDR1 LGHNA, CDR2 YNFKEQ. V lost 0 bases to trimming and J lost 1 base; unmatched junction nucleotides: 8. The CDR3 loop is CASSQDLPRTSGTDTQYF. In DNA, the CDR3 is TGTGCCAGCAGCCAAGATTTGCCCCGGACTAGCGGCACAGATACGCAGTATTTT.

This chain connects TRBV10-1 to TRBJ2-1; 10 bases align to TRBD1. Germline CDR1 and CDR2: WNHNN and SYGVQD (reference sequence). V shed 7 bases and J 6 bases; nucleotides not matched to a gene: 9. The CDR3 loop spans 15 amino acids. CDR3 region: CASTPRDRGINEQFF. CDR3 in DNA: TGCGCCAGCACACCCCGGGACAGGGGTATCAATGAGCAGTTCTTC.

The chain is built from TRBV7-2 and TRBJ2-3, with TRBD1 as a possible D gene (6 bases). The CDR3 has 16 residues. Germline-derived CDR1 and CDR2 are SGHTA and FQGNSA. Trimming removed 1 base from V and 1 base from J, with 12 bases in between. The CDR3 spells CASSLDPRGGTDTQYF. CDR3 DNA: TGTGCCAGCAGCTTAGATCCCAGGGGTGGCACAGATACGCAGTATTTT.

V gene TRBV2 combines with J gene TRBJ1-6; 8 bases align to TRBD1. The CDR3 has 14 residues. V shed 4 bases, J shed 4 bases, and the junction held 0 bases outside the gene matches. Germline CDR1 and CDR2: SNHLY and FYNNEI. The DNA for the CDR3 is TGTGCCAGCAGTGGGACAGGGTATAATTCACCCCTCCACTTT. This encodes CASSGTGYNSPLHF. Drawing the rest from reference TRBV2 and TRBJ1-6, the complete variable domain is EPEVTQTPSHQVTQMGQEVILRCVPISNHLYFYWYRQILGQKVEFLVSFYNNEISEKSEIFDDQFSVERPDGSNFTLKIRSTKLEDSAMYFCASSGTGYNSPLHFGNGTRLTVT.

This chain uses TRBV4-1 with TRBJ1-2; 7 positions match TRBD1. This CDR3 is built from 15 residues. Germline values: CDR1 MGHRA, CDR2 YSYEKL. The J segment lost 0 bases and the V segment lost 2 bases, leaving 3 bases of the junction unmatched. The CDR3 bases are TGCGCCAGCAGCCAAATAGGGGGCACTAACTATGGCTACACCTTC. Its protein is CASSQIGGTNYGYTF.

The CDR3, as DNA: TGTGCCAGCAGTTTTAATGGTAGGGGGCGATTCGCTGAAGCTTTCTTT. This codes for CASSFNGRGRFAEAFF. The chain joins TRBV28 to TRBJ1-1; 7 bases agree with TRBD1. V shed 3 bases and J 6 bases; nucleotides not matched to a gene: 13. Germline-derived CDR1 and CDR2 are MDHEN and SYDVKM. CDR3 length equals 16 residues.

This clone was counted between two and nine times. This chain joins TRBV30 and TRBJ1-3, with D possibly matching TRBD1 (5 bases). Trimming shortened V by 0 bases and J by 4 bases, and 10 bases separated the two germline ends. Germline V CDR1 and CDR2: GTSNPN, SVGIG (reference sequence). CDR3 length equals 14 residues. This chain's CDR3 is CAWSVPGQGNTIYF. CDR3 in DNA: TGTGCCTGGAGTGTACCAGGGCAGGGAAACACCATATATTTT.

The chain recombines TRBV5-4 with TRBJ2-4; the match to TRBD2 covers 9 bases. Unmatched junction bases numbered 9, after V lost 2 bases and J lost 0 bases. The CDR3 is 18 amino acids. Germline values: CDR1 SGHNT, CDR2 YYREEE (reference sequence). CDR3 in DNA: TGTGCCAGCAGCTTCGAGGCGGGGGGGCCCCTAGCCAAAAACATTCAGTACTTC. Its translation: CASSFEAGGPLAKNIQYF.